A selection of T cell receptor beta chains follows, all from one sample in a study of beta chain features in type 1 diabetes. Profiled with immunoSEQ multiplex PCR; TCRdb holds only in-frame clones, not every one. Of just over 150,000 clones detected, around 10% appear once; the ten largest clones hold roughly 1.9%. The sample was central memory CD4+ T cells from blood. The receptor set was obtained from a young man in good health. The CDR3 runs from the conserved cysteine through the conserved F or W. The D gene is left open where the match is weak. Rows give clone size only sometimes, using once, few, many, or a class for an expanded clone.

J gene: TRBJ2-1
D gene: TRBD1
V gene: TRBV23-1
clone size: few
CDR3 DNA: TGCGCCAGCAGTCAAGGGACAGGGAGGAATGAGCAGTTCTTC
CDR3 protein: CASSQGTGRNEQFF

J gene: TRBJ2-3
D gene: TRBD1
V gene: TRBV7-2
clone size: -
CDR3 DNA: TGTGCCAGCAGCTTGAACCGAGGACAGGGTTCAGATACGCAGTATTTT
CDR3 protein: CASSLNRGQGSDTQYF

J gene: TRBJ2-5
D gene: -
V gene: TRBV9
clone size: many
CDR3 DNA: TGTGCCAGCAACCAAGGGGGAGAGACCCAGTACTTC
CDR3 protein: CASNQGGETQYF

J gene: TRBJ2-3
D gene: TRBD2
V gene: TRBV2
clone size: -
CDR3 DNA: TGTGCCAGCAGGGCCCGGACTAGCGGGTTCTCAGGTACGCAGTATTTT
CDR3 protein: CASRARTSGFSGTQYF

J gene: TRBJ2-4
D gene: -
V gene: TRBV6-5
clone size: few
CDR3 DNA: TGTGCCAGCAGCCCAAAGAGGGGGACCTTAAACATTCAGTACTTC
CDR3 protein: CASSPKRGTLNIQYF

J gene: TRBJ2-4
D gene: -
V gene: TRBV9
clone size: -
CDR3 DNA: TGTGCCAGCAGCGTCGGTGTTGGGGGCAAAAACATTCAGTACTTC
CDR3 protein: CASSVGVGGKNIQYF

J gene: TRBJ2-7
D gene: -
V gene: TRBV6-5
clone size: -
CDR3 DNA: TGTGCCAGCAGGGACAGTCTAAGGACCTACGAGCAGTACTTC
CDR3 protein: CASRDSLRTYEQYF

J gene: TRBJ2-5
D gene: TRBD1
V gene: TRBV7-8
clone size: few
CDR3 DNA: TGTGCCAGCAGCCCCGGACAGGGGCTAGTAGAGACCCAGTACTTC
CDR3 protein: CASSPGQGLVETQYF

J gene: TRBJ2-2
D gene: TRBD1
V gene: TRBV5-1
clone size: -
CDR3 DNA: TGCGCCAGCAGCCCCCAAGAAGGGGGCTATTACACCGGGGAGCTGTTTTTT
CDR3 protein: CASSPQEGGYYTGELFF

J gene: TRBJ2-7
D gene: TRBD2
V gene: TRBV5-1
clone size: few
CDR3 DNA: TGCGCCAGCAGGGCGGAAGGAGCGGGGAGCCTGGAGCAGTACTTC
CDR3 protein: CASRAEGAGSLEQYF

J gene: TRBJ2-5
D gene: -
V gene: TRBV5-4
clone size: few
CDR3 DNA: TGTGCCAGCAGCCCTAGGGGCGGTGAGACCCAGTACTTC
CDR3 protein: CASSPRGGETQYF

J gene: TRBJ2-3
D gene: TRBD2
V gene: TRBV5-6
clone size: many
CDR3 DNA: TGTGCCAGCAGCTTGGCTCTAGCGGGGGACACAGATACGCAGTATTTT
CDR3 protein: CASSLALAGDTDTQYF

J gene: TRBJ2-7
D gene: TRBD2
V gene: TRBV2
clone size: -
CDR3 DNA: TGTGCCAGCAAGAGCGGGGCCTACGAGCAGTACTTC
CDR3 protein: CASKSGAYEQYF

J gene: TRBJ2-1
D gene: -
V gene: TRBV21-1
clone size: -
CDR3 DNA: TGTGCCAGCAGCAAAACGCCTAATGAGCAGTTCTTC
CDR3 protein: CASSKTPNEQFF

J gene: TRBJ2-5
D gene: TRBD2
V gene: TRBV29-1
clone size: -
CDR3 DNA: TGCAGCGTTTTGACTAGCGGGGGTAAGCAGTACTTC
CDR3 protein: CSVLTSGGKQYF

J gene: TRBJ2-1
D gene: -
V gene: TRBV2
clone size: -
CDR3 DNA: TGTGCCAGCAGCGCCCCGGGGAGGTACAATGAGCAGTTCTTC
CDR3 protein: CASSAPGRYNEQFF

J gene: TRBJ2-7
D gene: -
V gene: TRBV5-4
clone size: -
CDR3 DNA: TGTGCCAGCAGGCAATCCGACTACGAGCAGTACTTC
CDR3 protein: CASRQSDYEQYF

J gene: TRBJ2-7
D gene: -
V gene: TRBV15
clone size: -
CDR3 DNA: TGTGCCACCAGCACCTGGAAGGGGGTGGACGAGCAGTACTTC
CDR3 protein: CATSTWKGVDEQYF

J gene: TRBJ1-2
D gene: -
V gene: TRBV30
clone size: -
CDR3 DNA: TGTGCCTGGAGTGCCCGGACCGGACGGGGGGCGCTGGGCTACACCTTC
CDR3 protein: CAWSARTGRGALGYTF

J gene: TRBJ2-1
D gene: -
V gene: TRBV29-1
clone size: -
CDR3 DNA: TGCAGCGTTGGGCGGGCCGGGGATGAGCAGTTCTTC
CDR3 protein: CSVGRAGDEQFF

J gene: TRBJ2-4
D gene: TRBD1
V gene: TRBV6-5
clone size: many
CDR3 DNA: TGTGCCAGCAGTTGGGGACAGGGTCTAGCCAAAAACATTCAGTACTTC
CDR3 protein: CASSWGQGLAKNIQYF

J gene: TRBJ2-3
D gene: TRBD2
V gene: TRBV7-9
clone size: -
CDR3 DNA: TGTGCCAGCAGCTTCCGGACTAGCGGGAGTACAGATACGCAGTATTTT
CDR3 protein: CASSFRTSGSTDTQYF